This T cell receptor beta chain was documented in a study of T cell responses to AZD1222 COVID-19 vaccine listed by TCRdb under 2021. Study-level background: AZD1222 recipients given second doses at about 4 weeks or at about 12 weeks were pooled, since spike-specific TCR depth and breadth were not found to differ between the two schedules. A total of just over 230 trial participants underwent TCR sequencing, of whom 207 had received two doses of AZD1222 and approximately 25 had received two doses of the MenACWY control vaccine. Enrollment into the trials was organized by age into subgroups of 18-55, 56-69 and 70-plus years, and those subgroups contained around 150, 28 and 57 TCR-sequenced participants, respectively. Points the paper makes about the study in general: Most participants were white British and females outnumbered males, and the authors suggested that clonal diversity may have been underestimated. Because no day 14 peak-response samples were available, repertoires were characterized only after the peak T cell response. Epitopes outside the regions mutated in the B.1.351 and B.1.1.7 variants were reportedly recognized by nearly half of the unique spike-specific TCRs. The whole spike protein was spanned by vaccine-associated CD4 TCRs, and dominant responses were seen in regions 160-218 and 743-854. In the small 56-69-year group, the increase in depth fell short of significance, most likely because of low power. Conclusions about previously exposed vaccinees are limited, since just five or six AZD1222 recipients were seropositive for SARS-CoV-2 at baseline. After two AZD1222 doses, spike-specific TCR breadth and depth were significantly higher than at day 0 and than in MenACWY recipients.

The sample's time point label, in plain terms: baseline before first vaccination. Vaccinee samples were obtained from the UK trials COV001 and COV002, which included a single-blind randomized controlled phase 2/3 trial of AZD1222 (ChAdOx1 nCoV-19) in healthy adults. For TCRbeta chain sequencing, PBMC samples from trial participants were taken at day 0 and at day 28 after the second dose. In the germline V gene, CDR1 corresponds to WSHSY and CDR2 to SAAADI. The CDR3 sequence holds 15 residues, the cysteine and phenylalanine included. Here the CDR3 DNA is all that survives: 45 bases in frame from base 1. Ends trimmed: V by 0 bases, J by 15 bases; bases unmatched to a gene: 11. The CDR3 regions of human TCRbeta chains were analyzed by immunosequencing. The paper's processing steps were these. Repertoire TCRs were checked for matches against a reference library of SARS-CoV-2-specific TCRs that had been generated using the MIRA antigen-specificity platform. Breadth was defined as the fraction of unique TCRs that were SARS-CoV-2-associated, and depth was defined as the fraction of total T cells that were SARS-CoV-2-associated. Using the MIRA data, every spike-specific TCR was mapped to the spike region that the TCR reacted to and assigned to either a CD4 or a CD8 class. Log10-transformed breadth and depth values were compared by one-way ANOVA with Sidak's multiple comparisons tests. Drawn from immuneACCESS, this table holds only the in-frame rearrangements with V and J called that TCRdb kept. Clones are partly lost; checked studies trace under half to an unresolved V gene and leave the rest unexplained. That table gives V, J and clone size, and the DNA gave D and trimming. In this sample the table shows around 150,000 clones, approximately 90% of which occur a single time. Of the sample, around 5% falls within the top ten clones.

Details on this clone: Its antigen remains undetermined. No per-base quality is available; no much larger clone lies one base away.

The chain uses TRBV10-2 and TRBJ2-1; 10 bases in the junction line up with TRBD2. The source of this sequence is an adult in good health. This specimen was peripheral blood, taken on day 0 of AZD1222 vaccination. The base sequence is TGCGCCAGCAGTGAGTCTACCAGCGGGAGGGCCATAGGGTTCTTC. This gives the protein CASSESTSGRAIGFF.